This T cell receptor beta chain was found in a study of low-dose radiotherapy and immunotherapy resistance in tumors. Across the study: Participants in Cohort 1 were administered 0.5 Gy per fraction at 2-week intervals, to a cumulative dose of 6.5 Gy.

TRAV- and TRBV-specific primers primed first-strand cDNA, covering alpha and beta chains. TCRs were amplified for roughly 20 PCR cycles with a constant-region primer and V-primer adapter. Via MiXCR, TCRdb re-called the reads, giving one row per CDR3 protein. The repertoire consists of approximately 84,000 distinct CDR3 sequences, with 15% to 20% occurring once and the leading ten covering less than 3%. This clonotype was seen at least ten times. Germline assignment: CDR1 DFQATT and CDR2 SNEGSKA (reference sequence). The CDR3 covers 14 residues. The germline V and J ends were trimmed by 6 bases and 0 bases, with 12 bases remaining between them. Time point given: before trial treatment. Each patient who was eligible had an advanced solid tumor with no tumor-infiltrating lymphocytes.

Sequencing was performed on PBMCs, taken before treatment. The chain carries TRBV20-1 and TRBJ1-5; the D is unclear. The source is a male donor with prostate cancer. The CDR3 is CSAILPYSNQPQHF. The CDR3 bases are TGCAGTGCCATCCTCCCCTATAGCAATCAGCCCCAGCATTTT.